This TCR beta chain originates from a study of blood T cell repertoires in COVID-19. Study-wide background: Acute and convalescent COVID-19 samples came from the United States, Italy and Spain. T cells, B-cell-depleted T cells, or PBMCs provided the cDNA or gDNA that served as material.

V gave up 3 bases and J gave up 0 bases, with 12 bases separating them. This CDR3 has 16 residues. Germline V gene data show CDR1 as SGHTA and CDR2 as FQGTGA. Original methodology: Using reference gene primer amplification, nucleated cell counts were estimated. The protocol was immunoSEQ multiplex PCR, while the TCRdb copy is restricted to in-frame clones and leaves out a portion. The V and J calls and the clone size are those of that table, but D and trimming were determined from the DNA. The repertoire consists of under 95,000 clones, with about four fifths occurring once and the leading ten covering approximately 2%.

This chain connects TRBV7-3 to TRBJ2-1, with TRBD2 as a possible D gene (7 bases). The clonotype comes from a woman aged 70 to 79 with acute or convalescent COVID-19. Sequenced sample: peripheral blood. The CDR3 region has the DNA TGTGCCAGCAGCTTGGGGGGGACAAGCTCCTACAATGAGCAGTTCTTC. Translating gives CASSLGGTSSYNEQFF.